Listed here is a single T cell receptor beta chain. This entry comes from a study of graft-versus-host responses after intestinal transplantation. Proliferating CFSE-low CD3+CD4+ and CD3+CD8+ responders were sorted post-reaction. The CDR3 spans 13 residues. Deletions cut 4 bases from V and 5 bases from J, with 6 bases between. CDR1 is KGHSH and CDR2 is LQKENI in the germline V gene. The assay was immunoSEQ multiplex PCR, and TCRdb's table has in-frame clones only and misses some. Found here are roughly 18,000 clones, about 38% of them singletons; the top ten hold 0.9%. The J gene is TRBJ1-6, the V gene TRBV18; D remains unclear. The TCR comes from a human patient who received an intestinal transplant. Sequenced here: alloreactive CD4+ T cells from a mixed lymphocyte reaction culture, sampled before intestinal transplant. Subset denoted: CFSE-low proliferating T cells sorted from roughly six-day pre-transplant mixed lymphocyte reaction (GvH or HvG direction). CDR3 sequence reads: CASSHGNNSPLHF. CDR3 nucleotide sequence: TGTGCCAGCTCACATGGTAATAATTCACCCCTCCACTTT.